The 21 T cell receptor beta chains below were found in one sample sequenced in a study of cytomegalovirus exposure and HLA in healthy donors (dated by TCRdb to the late 2010s). The library was prepared using the immunoSEQ multiplex PCR assay. The multiplex PCR relied on a mix of 60 forward primers for TCR Vbeta segments and 13 reverse primers for TCR Jbeta segments. TCRdb holds this immuneACCESS table with in-frame rearrangements only. Some clones are missing; in checked studies, unresolved V genes explain under half, and the rest has no known cause. The sample has around 150,000 clones on record, 60% to 85% of them singletons. 1.5% to 2% of the sample is in the top ten clones. The specimen was PBMCs. These receptors all stem from a man aged 35 to 55 in good health and CMV-seronegative.

V gene TRBV25-1 combines with J gene TRBJ1-1; D not certain. The CDR3 covers 11 residues. CDR1 is MGHDK, CDR2 SYGVNS, per germline. Trimming took off 11 bases at V and 3 bases at J, with 10 bases between the two ends. CDR3 amino acids: CASRSYTEAFF. CDR3 bases: TGTGCCTCCAGATCATACACTGAAGCTTTCTTT.

As regards this clone: At one boundary the junction diverges from the germline segment, which might be a read error. CDR3 amino acids: CASSAYPRTTDPTVQYF. The CDR3, as DNA: TGTGCTAGCAGTGCCTATCCCCGGACGACAGATCCCACGGTGCAGTACTTC. The chain joins TRBV6-1 to TRBJ2-7; D is possibly TRBD1 (5 bases). CDR1 is MNHNS, CDR2 SASEGT, per germline. The CDR3 covers 17 residues.

The CDR3 nucleotides read TGCGCCAGCAGCCAAGAGGAGTTTGGAGTCGAGACCCAGTACTTC. Its protein is CASSQEEFGVETQYF. This chain uses TRBV4-1 with TRBJ2-5; D not certain. The ends were cut back, 0 bases at V and 5 bases at J, with 13 bases in the middle. The CDR3 length is 15 residues. Germline loops: CDR1 MGHRA, CDR2 YSYEKL.

The chain recombines TRBV28 with TRBJ2-1; TRBD1 aligns across 7 bases. Germline loops: CDR1 MDHEN, CDR2 SYDVKM. The CDR3 contains 16 residues. With 4 bases clipped from V and 8 bases from J, the junction kept 14 bases outside the gene matches. Written as DNA, the CDR3 is TGTGCCAGCAGTTCCCCTGCCCGACAGGGTAGCGATGAGCAGTTCTTC. Amino acids: CASSSPARQGSDEQFF.

The rearrangement uses TRBV5-1 and TRBJ2-2, with 8 bases matching TRBD1. Trimming cost V 0 bases and J 7 bases; bases outside gene matches: 5. CDR3 size: 15 residues. Germline V gene data show CDR1 as SGHRS and CDR2 as YFSETQ. CDR3 sequence: CASSLVAGGNGELFF. The CDR3 DNA is TGCGCCAGCAGCTTGGTAGCAGGGGGCAACGGGGAGCTGTTTTTT.

The CDR3 DNA follows: TGTGCCAGCAGTTATAGGGGTGTGGGTTACGAGCAGTACTTC. Translated: CASSYRGVGYEQYF. The chain combines TRBV27 with TRBJ2-7, with a possible D match to TRBD1 (5 bases). The CDR3 loop spans 14 amino acids. Germline-derived CDR1 and CDR2 are MNHEY and SMNVEV (reference sequence). V lost 4 bases, J lost 4 bases, and 14 bases lay in between.

The chain couples TRBV5-1 to TRBJ1-6; TRBD1 matches 7 bases. The ends lost 0 bases at V and 9 bases at J; junction bases unmatched: 6. Germline-derived CDR1 and CDR2 are SGHRS and YFSETQ. The CDR3 runs to 15 residues. The CDR3 reads CASSLAGQDRSPLHF. CDR3 DNA: TGCGCCAGCAGCTTGGCTGGACAGGACCGTTCACCCCTCCACTTT.

The gene calls are TRBV5-1 and TRBJ2-2, with D possibly being TRBD2 (5 bases). The germline gives CDR1 SGHRS, CDR2 YFSETQ. This CDR3 is 15 amino acids long. Trimming took off 0 bases at V and 7 bases at J, with 13 bases between the two ends. The CDR3 DNA reads TGCGCCAGCAGCTTGGAAGCTAGAGAGGGCGGGGAGCTGTTTTTT. Translated: CASSLEAREGGELFF.

CDR3 sequence reads: CASSIGGQVGNQPQHF. CDR3 coding DNA: TGTGCCAGTAGTATAGGGGGACAGGTTGGCAATCAGCCCCAGCATTTT. The chain uses TRBV19 and TRBJ1-5; 8 bases fit TRBD1. From germline, CDR1 is LNHDA and CDR2 SQIVND (reference sequence). The CDR3 sequence is 16 residues long. The V and J ends lost 1 base and 2 bases, in that order; junction bases with no gene match: 4.

A word on this clone: At one of its ends the junction is not consistent with the germline gene, which may arise from a read error. The chain couples TRBV7-9 to TRBJ1-5; unclear D gene. Germline V lookup: CDR1 SEHNR, CDR2 FQNEAQ (reference sequence). The CDR3 contains 15 residues. CDR3 nucleotides: TGTTCCAGCAGCTTAGGGCCAGGCGACAATCAGCCCCAGCATTTT. Residues: CSSSLGPGDNQPQHF.

V and J are TRBV27 and TRBJ2-7; D may be TRBD2 (6 bases). The V and J ends lost 1 base and 2 bases respectively, with 12 bases between them. This CDR3 is 15 amino acids long. Germline V gene lookup returns CDR1 MNHEY and CDR2 SMNVEV (reference sequence). The CDR3 bases are TGTGCCAGCAGTTTATTGGAGGGGACGGCCTACGAGCAGTACTTC. The encoded protein is CASSLLEGTAYEQYF.

The rearrangement joins TRBV2 to TRBJ1-4; 9 nucleotides line up with TRBD1. CDR3 length: 13 amino acids. Germline V CDR1 and CDR2: SNHLY, FYNNEI. V gave up 8 bases and J gave up 6 bases; unmatched junction bases: 4. CDR3 sequence reads: CASQRDRDEKLFF. CDR3 in DNA: TGTGCCAGCCAACGGGACAGGGATGAAAAACTGTTTTTT. The full variable domain, with the rest looked up from reference TRBV2 and TRBJ1-4, is EPEVTQTPSHQVTQMGQEVILRCVPISNHLYFYWYRQILGQKVEFLVSFYNNEISEKSEIFDDQFSVERPDGSNFTLKIRSTKLEDSAMYFCASQRDRDEKLFFGSGTQLSVL.

J is TRBJ2-7 and V is TRBV18; D perhaps matches TRBD1 (6 bases). V lost 5 bases and J 1 base, leaving 12 bases between the germline ends. CDR1 is KGHSH, CDR2 LQKENI, per germline. This CDR3 is built from 14 residues. The DNA for the CDR3 is TGTGCCAGCTCAGGAAACAGGGATTCCTACGAGCAGTACTTC. Translating it yields CASSGNRDSYEQYF.

The J gene is TRBJ2-1, the V gene TRBV4-1; TRBD1 aligns across 7 bases. There are 16 residues in the CDR3. The trim removed 2 bases at V and 0 bases at J, leaving 4 bases unmatched. The germline gives CDR1 MGHRA, CDR2 YSYEKL. The CDR3 coding sequence is TGCGCCAGCAGCCAACAGACAGGGCTCTCCTACAATGAGCAGTTCTTC. It is translated as CASSQQTGLSYNEQFF.

The CDR3 coding sequence is TGCGCCAGCAGCCACAGTAACTCTGGGGCCAACGTCCTGACTTTC. Residues: CASSHSNSGANVLTF. This rearrangement joins TRBV4-1 to TRBJ2-6, with D unclear. V was trimmed by 3 bases and J by 0 bases, leaving 6 bases between them. Germline V lookup: CDR1 MGHRA, CDR2 YSYEKL. This CDR3 contains 15 residues.

This rearrangement joins TRBV28 to TRBJ1-4; TRBD1 matches 10 bases. Germline V gives CDR1 MDHEN, CDR2 SYDVKM. The CDR3 loop spans 16 amino acids. The J segment lost 0 bases and the V segment lost 5 bases, leaving 3 bases of the junction unmatched. CDR3 sequence: CASSQTGGATNEKLFF. The DNA for the CDR3 is TGTGCCAGCAGTCAGACAGGGGGCGCAACTAATGAAAAACTGTTTTTT.

This clone was picked up one time. J is TRBJ2-5 and V is TRBV5-4, with 7 positions matching TRBD1. Looked up from germline, CDR1 is SGHNT and CDR2 is YYREEE (reference sequence). V shed 0 bases, J shed 3 bases, and the junction held 2 bases outside the gene matches. The CDR3 is made up of 14 amino acids. CDR3 amino acids: CASSLAGTEETQYF. CDR3 DNA: TGTGCCAGCAGCTTGGCCGGGACAGAAGAGACCCAGTACTTC.

CDR3 protein: CASRSPPRDRGGTQYF. The CDR3 region has the DNA TGTGCCAGCAGGTCTCCTCCGCGGGACAGGGGTGGTACGCAGTATTTT. J is TRBJ2-3 and V is TRBV7-8; 10 bases are a match to TRBD1. The junction had 14 bases not matched to a gene; V was cut back by 6 bases and J by 8 bases. There are 16 residues in the CDR3. Germline CDR1 and CDR2: SGHVS and FQNEAQ.

The chain links TRBV5-1 to TRBJ2-6; the match to TRBD1 covers 7 bases. Germline V gene lookup returns CDR1 SGHRS and CDR2 YFSETQ. J gave up 2 bases and V 4 bases, and 6 bases lay outside the gene matches. The CDR3 loop spans 16 amino acids. CDR3: CASSVWQGAGANVLTF. The DNA of the CDR3 is TGCGCCAGCAGCGTCTGGCAGGGGGCTGGGGCCAACGTCCTGACTTTC.

The chain has TRBV25-1 and TRBJ2-7, with D perhaps matching TRBD1 (6 bases). Trimming stripped 3 bases from V and 7 bases from J, with 19 bases between. The CDR3 has 15 residues. The germline CDR1 and CDR2 sequences are MGHDK and SYGVNS. This chain's CDR3 is CASSEGQGRSGEQYF. In DNA form, the CDR3 reads TGTGCCAGCAGTGAGGGGCAGGGGCGATCGGGAGAGCAGTACTTC.

The count of this clone is one. The J gene is TRBJ2-2, the V gene TRBV5-6; tentatively, D is TRBD1 (5 bases). Germline values: CDR1 SGHDT, CDR2 YYEEEE. The CDR3 is made up of 16 amino acids. Trimming stripped 2 bases from V and 4 bases from J, with 15 bases between. As DNA, the CDR3 is TGTGCCAGCAGCTTTAGGCAGGGCCCTCTCACCGGGGAGCTGTTTTTT. Translation: CASSFRQGPLTGELFF.